Given below is one T cell receptor beta chain in context. In the authors' methods: Cell counts per sample came from amplifying reference gene primers. Here immunoSEQ multiplex PCR was the method, and the copy in TCRdb shows in-frame clones only, minus some. Clone size and the V and J calls come from that table; the DNA yielded D and trimming. The sample holds about 200,000 clones; more than 75% are singletons and the top ten take 6%. The V gene's germline CDR1 is SEHNR and CDR2 FQNEAQ (reference sequence). CDR3 length: 14 residues. The V and J ends lost 5 bases and 3 bases respectively, with 11 bases between them. This sample is part of a study of blood T cell repertoires in COVID-19. Across the whole study: Sites across the United States, Italy and Spain contributed samples from acute and convalescent COVID-19. The cDNA or gDNA used as material had been derived from T cells, B-cell-depleted T cells, or PBMCs.

Sequenced sample: peripheral blood. The chain has TRBV7-9 and TRBJ1-5; D perhaps matches TRBD1 (5 bases). This TCR was recovered from a middle-aged man with active or convalescent COVID-19. DNA for the CDR3: TGTGCCAGCAGCCCGGGGCGGGACAATCAGCCCCAGCATTTT. It yields the protein CASSPGRDNQPQHF.